This T cell receptor beta chain was recovered during a study of T cell repertoires in cytomegalovirus infection. Notes on the study in general: There were HLA-C-restricted CMV-specific TCR beta clonotypes dominating the ex vivo response.

TCRdb passed the reads through MiXCR, listing each CDR3 protein once. In the table there are about half a million distinct CDR3 sequences, 30% to 35% of which are singletons. The germline V gene has CDR1 SGHTA and CDR2 FQGNSA. The CDR3 sequence is 16 residues long. V shed 4 bases and J shed 5 bases, with 20 bases lying between them. This clonotype was detected only a few times. Its antigen is unidentified. The gene calls are TRBV7-2 and TRBJ2-5; either TRBD1 or TRBD2 may fit D (7 bases each). The sequence was collected from a human donor in good health (CMV status not recorded). Some clones in this sample may be carry-over from other donors' samples. The sequencing used cultured PBMCs, collected from culture after CMV antigen stimulation. CDR3 sequence (DNA): TGTGCCAGCAGCTACCAGGGGGGGGGGCTGTGGGAGACCCAGTACTTC. This sequence encodes CASSYQGGGLWETQYF.